These 27 T cell receptor beta chains originate from one sample sequenced in a study of cytomegalovirus exposure and HLA in healthy donors (dated by TCRdb to 2015 to 2018). The library was prepared using the immunoSEQ multiplex PCR assay. The multiplex PCR relied on a mix of 60 forward primers for TCR Vbeta segments and 13 reverse primers for TCR Jbeta segments. This immuneACCESS table, as held by TCRdb, lists in-frame sequences with V and J called but not all clones. Of the missing ones, under half trace to an unresolved V gene in checked studies; the others have no known cause. The sample profile shows around 93,000 clones; less than 80% of them were found once. The ten largest clones capture about 5.5% of the sample. Sequencing used PBMCs. The receptors originated from a boy aged 5-17 years in good health and CMV-seropositive.

The chain combines TRBV7-9 with TRBJ1-6; D uncertain. The CDR3 spans 15 residues. V was cut by 6 bases and J by 0 bases, with 9 bases left in between. Germline V CDR1 and CDR2: SEHNR, FQNEAQ (reference sequence). CDR3 sequence reads: CASRDTYSYNSPLHF. In nucleotides, the CDR3 is TGTGCCAGCAGAGACACGTACTCCTATAATTCACCCCTCCACTTT. The whole variable domain, remainder taken from reference TRBV7-9 and TRBJ1-6, is DTGVSQNPRHKITKRGQNVTFRCDPISEHNRLYWYRQTLGQGPEFLTYFQNEAQLEKSRLLSDRFSAERPKGSFSTLEIQRTEQGDSAMYLCASRDTYSYNSPLHFGNGTRLTVT.

The table lists this clone with a few counts. V usage is TRBV9 and J usage is TRBJ2-1; D is uncertain. The CDR3 loop spans 15 amino acids. Per the germline V gene, CDR1 is SGDLS and CDR2 is YYNGEE. Trimming stripped 4 bases from V and 3 bases from J, with 14 bases between. In DNA, the CDR3 is TGTGCCAGCAGCCCCTCTTCGGCGGTCTACAATGAGCAGTTCTTC. The encoded protein is CASSPSSAVYNEQFF.

The V and J genes are TRBV5-1 and TRBJ2-1, with 11 bases that match TRBD2. Germline assignment: CDR1 SGHRS and CDR2 YFSETQ. The CDR3 has 15 residues. With V trimmed by 0 bases and J by 9 bases, 5 bases remained unmatched. CDR3 loop: CASSLVLAGVIEQFF. The DNA of the CDR3 is TGCGCCAGCAGCTTGGTACTAGCGGGAGTGATTGAGCAGTTCTTC.

The chain links TRBV5-4 to TRBJ2-3, with 8 bases matching TRBD2. Germline lookup yields CDR1 SGHNT and CDR2 YYREEE (reference sequence). This CDR3 contains 15 residues. The ends lost 1 base at V and 3 bases at J; junction bases unmatched: 4. CDR3 residues: CASSLRGGLTDTQYF. For the CDR3, the DNA is TGTGCCAGCAGCTTGCGGGGGGGCCTGACAGATACGCAGTATTTT.

The gene calls are TRBV30 and TRBJ1-3; the D is unclear. There are 13 residues in the CDR3. Germline CDR1 GTSNPN, CDR2 SVGIG (reference sequence). V was shortened by 2 bases and J by 3 bases, with 8 bases between the two germline ends. Written as DNA, the CDR3 is TGTGCCTGGAGTCCATTCAGTGGAAACACCATATATTTT. This sequence encodes CAWSPFSGNTIYF.

The rearrangement joins TRBV6-1 to TRBJ2-7, with TRBD2 as a possible D gene (6 bases). In germline, CDR1 is MNHNS, CDR2 SASEGT. Trimming removed 6 bases from V and 5 bases from J, with 20 bases in between. CDR3 length: 15 residues. The CDR3: CASSDLRRGGDEQYF. CDR3 nucleotides: TGTGCCAGCAGCGACCTCAGGCGGGGTGGCGACGAGCAGTACTTC.

J is TRBJ2-7 and V is TRBV5-1; 8 bases agree with TRBD1. The germline V gene has CDR1 SGHRS and CDR2 YFSETQ. This CDR3 has 14 amino acids. Trimming took 0 bases from V and 2 from J; bases not matched to a gene: 1. The CDR3 loop reads CASSLGTGPYEQYF. In nucleotides, the CDR3 is TGCGCCAGCAGCTTGGGGACAGGGCCCTACGAGCAGTACTTC.

The rearrangement links TRBV6-5 to TRBJ2-7, with D perhaps matching TRBD2 (6 bases). V dropped 2 bases and J dropped 4 bases, with 15 bases sitting between them. The CDR3 runs 15 residues. Germline CDR1 is MNHEY and CDR2 is SVGAGI. CDR3: CASSYGRRGGYEQYF. As DNA, the CDR3 is TGTGCCAGCAGTTACGGGCGGAGGGGTGGGTACGAGCAGTACTTC.

This sequence joins TRBV19 and TRBJ2-7; no clear D gene. Germline V lookup: CDR1 LNHDA, CDR2 SQIVND (reference sequence). V lost 5 bases, J lost 7 bases, and 24 bases lay in between. The CDR3 has 16 residues. CDR3 DNA sequence: TGTGCCAGTAGTTGGCAGTTCGGGTCCCCCCCTCGGGAGCAGTACTTC. Residues: CASSWQFGSPPREQYF.

This sequence joins TRBV27 and TRBJ1-1, with D maybe TRBD1 (6 bases). Germline loops: CDR1 MNHEY, CDR2 SMNVEV (reference sequence). This CDR3 is 13 amino acids long. V was clipped by 2 bases and J by 2 bases, with 6 bases between them. The CDR3 nucleotides read TGTGCCAGCAGTTTAGGGACAAACACTGAAGCTTTCTTT. Amino acids: CASSLGTNTEAFF.

V and J are TRBV12-5 and TRBJ1-1; TRBD1 is a possible D gene (6 bases). Germline V lookup: CDR1 LGHNT, CDR2 FRNRAP. The germline V and J ends were trimmed by 2 bases and 6 bases, with 13 bases remaining between them. The CDR3 runs 14 residues. CDR3 sequence: CASGLWTANPEAFF. CDR3 in DNA: TGTGCTAGTGGTTTGTGGACAGCTAACCCTGAAGCTTTCTTT.

This clone was seen a handful of times. This chain joins TRBV15 and TRBJ2-7; 15 bases are a match to TRBD2. The germline CDR1 and CDR2 sequences are LNHNV and YYDKDF (reference sequence). J was trimmed by 5 bases and V by 5 bases; bases with no gene match: 10. This CDR3 region has 17 residues. The chain's CDR3 is CATSGYTGTSGRNEQYF. The DNA of the CDR3 is TGTGCCACCAGCGGATACACCGGGACTAGCGGGAGGAACGAGCAGTACTTC.

The table lists this clone with a few counts. The chain joins TRBV9 to TRBJ2-3, with D perhaps matching TRBD2 (5 bases). This CDR3 has 15 amino acids. V gave up 0 bases and J gave up 0 bases, with 8 bases separating them. Germline lookup yields CDR1 SGDLS and CDR2 YYNGEE. CDR3 nucleotide sequence: TGTGCCAGCAGCGTAGGCTGGACTAGCACAGATACGCAGTATTTT. Protein: CASSVGWTSTDTQYF.

The chain combines TRBV7-2 with TRBJ1-1, with a tentative D call TRBD1 (6 bases). Trimming removed 3 bases from V and 3 bases from J, with 8 bases in between. The germline V gene encodes CDR1 SGHTA and CDR2 FQGNSA. The CDR3 is 13 amino acids. The CDR3 sequence is CASSFYRDTEAFF. CDR3 DNA sequence: TGTGCCAGCAGCTTTTACAGGGACACTGAAGCTTTCTTT.

V usage is TRBV7-3 and J usage is TRBJ2-3, with TRBD2 as a possible D gene (7 bases). CDR1 and CDR2 (germline): SGHTA, FQGTGA. The CDR3 runs 16 residues. Trimming stripped 1 base from V and 0 bases from J, with 11 bases between. Here the CDR3 reads CASSLRAGASTDTQYF. The CDR3 nucleotides read TGTGCCAGCAGCTTAAGGGCGGGGGCAAGCACAGATACGCAGTATTTT.

This chain links TRBV5-4 with TRBJ1-5; D is perhaps TRBD1 (6 bases). Germline V gene sequence: CDR1 SGHNT, CDR2 YYREEE (reference sequence). The CDR3 spans 15 residues. The V and J ends lost 3 bases and 0 bases respectively, with 10 bases between them. DNA of the CDR3: TGTGCCAGCAGCTGGGGGCCGAATAGCAATCAGCCCCAGCATTTT. Protein sequence: CASSWGPNSNQPQHF.

V usage is TRBV18 and J usage is TRBJ1-4; no reliable D call. This CDR3 is 16 amino acids long. Trimming pared 3 bases from V and 7 bases from J, leaving 18 bases between. Germline V gene lookup returns CDR1 KGHSH and CDR2 LQKENI. In DNA, the CDR3 is TGTGCCAGCTCACCGGTTACGGGGATAGGCGGTGAAAAACTGTTTTTT. It translates to CASSPVTGIGGEKLFF.

This clone appeared a single time. Its ends do not fully match the called genes, so a read error is possible. The gene calls are TRBV30 and TRBJ1-2, with 8 bases that match TRBD1. From germline, CDR1 is GTSNPN and CDR2 SVGIG (reference sequence). This CDR3 is 14 amino acids long. The CDR3 nucleotides are TGTGCCTGGAGTGTAAACAGGGGGTTGGGAGGCTACCCCTTC. Translating gives CAWSVNRGLGGYPF.

The V gene is TRBV18, the J gene TRBJ1-1; maybe TRBD1 (5 bases). Trimming stripped 3 bases from V and 0 bases from J, with 14 bases between. Germline V gives CDR1 KGHSH, CDR2 LQKENI. The CDR3 consists of 16 residues. CDR3 nucleotides: TGTGCCAGCTCACCGGGGGGGAAGCTCATGAACACTGAAGCTTTCTTT. Its protein is CASSPGGKLMNTEAFF. The entire variable domain, with the rest obtained from reference TRBV18 and TRBJ1-1, is as follows: NAGVMQNPRHLVRRRGQEARLRCSPMKGHSHVYWYRQLPEEGLKFMVYLQKENIIDESGMPKERFSAEFPKEGPSILRIQQVVRGDSAAYFCASSPGGKLMNTEAFFGQGTRLTVV.

The chain is built from TRBV7-8 and TRBJ1-5, with D hard to call. The CDR3 contains 15 residues. The germline gives CDR1 SGHVS, CDR2 FQNEAQ. Trimming took off 4 bases at V and 10 bases at J, with 20 bases between the two ends. In nucleotides, the CDR3 is TGTGCCAGCAGCTCCTCCGGGGTACCGGGCAGCCCCCAGCATTTT. Its translation: CASSSSGVPGSPQHF.

This chain connects TRBV7-8 to TRBJ1-2; TRBD1 matches at 8 bases. With V trimmed by 3 bases and J by 0 bases, 12 bases remained unmatched. Germline V gene sequence: CDR1 SGHVS, CDR2 FQNEAQ. The CDR3 loop spans 18 amino acids. CDR3 sequence reads: CASSLERTGKSSNYGYTF. The CDR3 DNA reads TGTGCCAGCAGCTTGGAGAGGACAGGGAAATCTTCTAACTATGGCTACACCTTC.

This clone was seen a handful of times. The V and J genes are TRBV25-1 and TRBJ1-1; 7 positions match TRBD1. The CDR3 length is 17 residues. V was clipped by 5 bases and J by 2 bases; unmatched bases: 14. Germline values: CDR1 MGHDK, CDR2 SYGVNS. The CDR3 loop reads CASSPLLMGQRNTEAFF. The CDR3 bases are TGTGCCAGCAGTCCGCTCCTGATGGGACAGCGCAACACTGAAGCTTTCTTT. The entire variable domain, with the rest obtained from reference TRBV25-1 and TRBJ1-1, is as follows: EADIYQTPRYLVIGTGKKITLECSQTMGHDKMYWYQQDPGMELHLIHYSYGVNSTEKGDLSSESTVSRIRTEHFPLTLESARPSHTSQYLCASSPLLMGQRNTEAFFGQGTRLTVV.

The V call is TRBV7-2, the J call TRBJ1-1, with no clear D. CDR3 size: 14 residues. Germline V gene sequence: CDR1 SGHTA, CDR2 FQGNSA. V lost 3 bases and J lost 2, with 10 bases in between. The CDR3 sequence: CASSFPGRNTEAFF. In nucleotides, the CDR3 is TGTGCCAGCAGCTTTCCGGGGAGAAACACTGAAGCTTTCTTT.

This clone was observed a handful of times. The CDR3 is CASSLAENTEAFF. As DNA, the CDR3 is TGCGCCAGCAGCTTGGCAGAGAACACTGAAGCTTTCTTT. The V gene is TRBV5-1, the J gene TRBJ1-1; D not resolved. This CDR3 has 13 amino acids. V gave up 0 bases and J gave up 1 base, with 4 bases separating them. Germline values: CDR1 SGHRS, CDR2 YFSETQ.

There are a few counts of this clone. The chain employs TRBV7-9 and TRBJ1-4, with D tentatively TRBD1 (6 bases). The CDR3 has 15 amino acids. V dropped 2 bases and J dropped 7 bases, with 14 bases sitting between them. The V gene's germline CDR1 is SEHNR and CDR2 FQNEAQ (reference sequence). CDR3 DNA: TGTGCCAGCAGCTTAATATCCGGGACAACTGAAAAACTGTTTTTT. Protein sequence: CASSLISGTTEKLFF.

The gene calls are TRBV23-1 and TRBJ2-3; 10 bases map to TRBD1. TRBV23-1 falls under the ORF class, with uncertain function. The ends lost 4 bases at V and 3 bases at J; junction bases unmatched: 19. CDR3 size: 20 residues. The DNA of the CDR3 is TGCGCCAGCAGTCCCACCTTCTCGAGCCAAGACAGGGGGCTGACAGATACGCAGTATTTT. Translated, it gives CASSPTFSSQDRGLTDTQYF.

The rearrangement uses TRBV7-9 and TRBJ2-3; 11 bases align to TRBD2. Per the germline V gene, CDR1 is SEHNR and CDR2 is FQNEAQ (reference sequence). The CDR3 is 18 amino acids. With 5 bases clipped from V and 2 bases from J, the junction kept 12 bases outside the gene matches. The CDR3 sequence is CASSPTSGSLINTDTQYF. In DNA form, the CDR3 reads TGTGCCAGCAGCCCAACTAGCGGGAGTCTGATTAACACAGATACGCAGTATTTT.